One T cell receptor (beta chain) is described in this entry. Its specificity is not known. The sample holds other DNA sequences that translate to the same CDR3. The PCR made use of 60 Vbeta and 13 Jbeta primers. Per the authors' pipeline: Later, an analysis found about 83 million unique TCR beta chains, and about 10 million of these were shared. TCRdb's copy holds only in-frame clones and misses some; the assay was immunoSEQ multiplex PCR. That table gives V, J and clone size, and the DNA gave D and trimming. The profile shows 120,000 or so clones, roughly 80% of them singletons. At sampling all donors were nominally healthy, likely with unrecorded immune exposures. The V gene lost 3 bases and the J gene lost 3 bases, with 13 bases spanning the gap. CDR3 length equals 15 residues. CDR1 and CDR2 from the germline V gene are LGHNA and YSLEER. The sample is drawn from a study of cytomegalovirus exposure and HLA in healthy donors. Points from the study as a whole: Earlier analysis looked at TCR beta V segments, and most were productive about 90% or about 30% of the time. Several top significant clusters appeared, in a later analysis, to be linked to common viral pathogens.

The TCR was taken from a young man in good health and CMV-seronegative. The chain combines TRBV4-3 with TRBJ2-3; D is possibly TRBD1 (6 bases). The specimen sequenced was PBMCs. In DNA, the CDR3 is TGCGCCAGCAGCCAGGATATGAGGGGGACAGATACGCAGTATTTT. It yields the protein CASSQDMRGTDTQYF.